This TCR beta chain was identified in a study of cytomegalovirus exposure and HLA in healthy donors. CDR1 KGHSH and CDR2 LQKENI come from the germline V gene. The CDR3 is made up of 14 amino acids. Trimming pared 4 bases from V and 5 bases from J, leaving 15 bases between. Broader study findings: Upon later analysis, TCR association rates were observed to vary by HLA locus, being highest for DRB1 and lowest for HLA-C.

This clone came up once. Its specificity is unknown. These donors, healthy bone marrow donors, were studied. The PCR employed 60 Vbeta primers together with 13 Jbeta primers. TCRdb keeps only in-frame clones here, not all; method: immunoSEQ multiplex PCR. The sample records approximately 140,000 clones, around 83% being singletons. The sequence was obtained from a man aged 40-50 years in good health and CMV-seropositive. The sequenced sample consisted of PBMCs. This chain uses TRBV18 with TRBJ2-7; D possibly corresponds to TRBD2 (6 bases). Here the CDR3 DNA reads TGTGCCAGCTCACGGACCTCCGGGAGCCACGAGCAGTACTTC. This encodes CASSRTSGSHEQYF.